The TCR beta chain under discussion was sequenced for a study of T cell repertoires in cytomegalovirus infection. Overall study context: Evidence of both CMV infection and a matching HLA type came from public TCR beta signatures. Study observations and caveats: People with CMV and the relevant HLA were identified by cumulative public TCR beta family frequency. CMV-specific TCR beta clonotypes restricted by HLA-C were the ones dominating the ex vivo response.

This clonotype has only a few counts. The antigen is undetermined. A single record per CDR3 protein comes from TCRdb applying MiXCR to the reads. The table records fewer than 850,000 distinct CDR3 sequences, about 28% of them present only once. V lost 6 bases to trimming and J lost 0 bases, with 12 bases between them. CDR3 length: 15 residues. CDR1 is ENHRY and CDR2 is SYGVKD in the germline V gene. The source was cultured CD8+ T cells from PBMCs, collected from culture after CMV antigen stimulation. The origin of this receptor is a human donor in good health (CMV status not recorded). Some clones in this sample may be carry-over from other donors' samples. The chain recombines TRBV10-3 with TRBJ1-3, with a tentative D call TRBD1 (5 bases). CDR3 loop: CAIRSSDSSGNTIYF. The CDR3 coding sequence is TGTGCCATCAGATCCAGCGACAGCTCTGGAAACACCATATATTTT.